A single sample is the source of the 10 T cell receptor beta chains below, sequenced in a study of control samples from healthy donors and cancer patients. Libraries were prepared by immunoSEQ multiplex PCR; TCRdb keeps only in-frame clonotypes and omits some of them. Among roughly 150,000 clones, approximately 93% were seen once, and the ten largest hold about 5.8%. Sequences were obtained from blood. These receptors all stem from a man aged 18 to 35 in good health.

V usage is TRBV30 and J usage is TRBJ1-6; TRBD1 is a possible D gene (6 bases). V lost 4 bases and J lost 5, with 9 bases in between. The CDR3 is made up of 13 amino acids. Germline values: CDR1 GTSNPN, CDR2 SVGIG (reference sequence). The CDR3 nucleotides read TGTGCCTGGAAGGGGGGGGATAATTCACCCCTCCACTTT. It is translated as CAWKGGDNSPLHF.

The J gene is TRBJ1-2, the V gene TRBV4-2; D uncertain. Germline lookup yields CDR1 LGHNA and CDR2 YNFKEQ. The CDR3 sequence is 17 residues long. Between the trimmed V and J ends, which lost 0 bases and 8 bases, there was a span of 22 bases. This chain's CDR3 is CASSQDPVSALRNGYTF. CDR3 DNA sequence: TGTGCCAGCAGCCAAGATCCCGTCTCGGCCCTGCGGAACGGCTACACCTTC.

The J gene is TRBJ2-7, the V gene TRBV12-5; unclear D gene. With 3 bases removed from V and 3 bases from J, the gap between germline ends came to 12 bases. Germline V gene data show CDR1 as LGHNT and CDR2 as FRNRAP. The CDR3 loop spans 14 amino acids. CDR3 residues: CASGLDNSYYEQYF. CDR3 nucleotides: TGTGCTAGTGGTTTAGACAACTCCTACTACGAGCAGTACTTC.

J is TRBJ2-1 and V is TRBV18; 8 bases fit TRBD2. The CDR3 runs 15 residues. Germline lookup yields CDR1 KGHSH and CDR2 LQKENI. The V segment lost 3 bases and the J segment 5 bases; nucleotides outside the gene matches: 6. This CDR3 reads CASSPGGGQNNEQFF. The CDR3 nucleotides are TGTGCCAGCTCACCCGGGGGGGGACAAAACAATGAGCAGTTCTTC.

This chain connects TRBV12-5 to TRBJ1-1; TRBD1 is a possible D gene (6 bases). This CDR3 comprises 17 residues. Germline values: CDR1 LGHNT, CDR2 FRNRAP. The V and J ends lost 3 bases and 0 bases respectively, with 17 bases between them. The CDR3 is CASGFVRDGDMNTEAFF. In DNA form, the CDR3 reads TGTGCTAGTGGTTTTGTTAGGGATGGGGACATGAACACTGAAGCTTTCTTT.

The V call is TRBV9, the J call TRBJ2-3; 14 nucleotides line up with TRBD2. CDR3 length: 16 residues. CDR1 and CDR2 from the germline V gene are SGDLS and YYNGEE. J was trimmed by 3 bases and V by 4 bases; bases with no gene match: 4. The CDR3 nucleotides are TGTGCCAGCAGCTCAGGGACTAGCGGGGGAACAGATACGCAGTATTTT. Its translation: CASSSGTSGGTDTQYF.

The count of this clone is one. The gene calls are TRBV6-5 and TRBJ2-7; no clear D. The CDR3 contains 16 residues. Looked up from germline, CDR1 is MNHEY and CDR2 is SVGAGI. The germline V and J ends were trimmed by 4 bases and 0 bases, with 16 bases remaining between them. The CDR3 protein is CASSSGSPDHSYEQYF. CDR3 bases: TGTGCCAGCAGTTCCGGATCTCCGGACCACTCCTACGAGCAGTACTTC.

V gene TRBV3-1 (or the pseudogene TRBV3-2) combines with J gene TRBJ1-5; D is ambiguous. The CDR3 totals 15 residues. Germline CDR1 reads LGHDT; CDR2 reads YNNKEL (reference sequence). Trimming cost V 4 bases and J 1 base, with 11 bases left between them. The CDR3 loop is CASSLLGRSNQPQHF. CDR3 nucleotide sequence: TGTGCCAGCAGCCTGTTAGGAAGAAGCAATCAGCCCCAGCATTTT.

V and J are TRBV11-2 and TRBJ2-1; no definite D call. V was shortened by 1 base and J by 5 bases, with 9 bases between the two germline ends. CDR1 is SGHAT and CDR2 is FQNNGV in the germline V gene. The CDR3 is 14 amino acids. The CDR3 bases are TGTGCCAGCAGCTTAGGGGCGGTTGACAATGAGCAGTTCTTC. It encodes CASSLGAVDNEQFF.

The chain employs TRBV19 and TRBJ1-5; no firm D call. V was trimmed by 6 bases and J by 2 bases, leaving 17 bases between them. CDR1 and CDR2 (germline): LNHDA, SQIVND (reference sequence). The CDR3 has 16 amino acids. For the CDR3, the DNA is TGTGCCAGTAGACAAGGGAGCCCCGGAGGCAATCAGCCCCAGCATTTT. Its protein product is CASRQGSPGGNQPQHF.